Detailed here is one T cell receptor (beta chain). Its antigen is as yet unknown. They ran version v3.0 of the immunoSEQ assay at survey level. What sequencing targeted per sample was about 35,000-50,000 T-cell genomes. The table came from immunoSEQ multiplex PCR; TCRdb's copy has only in-frame clones and leaves some out. The repertoire includes 22,000 or so clones, roughly 82% of them detected once, and more than 3.5% sits in the top ten. The data derive from a study of long-term antiretroviral therapy in people with HIV. Study-wide background: Collection of the earliest samples took place about a decade ahead of the 2015 immediate-ART recommendation.

CDR3 length equals 19 residues. Germline V gives CDR1 SGHTA, CDR2 FQGTGA. J was trimmed by 0 bases and V by 1 base; bases with no gene match: 12. Broader study findings: Diversity rose after ART but stayed below transplant donor controls.

This sample comprised unsorted PBMCs, obtained almost 6 years after starting antiretroviral therapy. The source is a man aged 30-40 years with HIV. The gene calls are TRBV7-3 and TRBJ2-3, with TRBD2 identical over 8 bases. CDR3 in amino acids: CASSLRALAGKTSTDTQYF. The DNA for the CDR3 is TGTGCCAGCAGCTTAAGAGCTTTAGCGGGGAAAACTAGCACAGATACGCAGTATTTT.